The 11 T cell receptor beta chains in this list originate from one sample, sequenced in a study of T cells in narcolepsy. Produced via immunoSEQ multiplex PCR; TCRdb's table is partial and in-frame only. The data hold about 20,000 clones, with less than 90% observed a single time. Sequenced input: memory (CD45RA-) CD4+ T cells from blood. Every receptor here comes from a human donor in good health.

This chain connects TRBV7-2 to TRBJ1-1; D remains ambiguous. V was clipped by 7 bases and J by 3 bases, with 18 bases between them. The CDR3 spans 15 residues. Per the germline V gene, CDR1 is SGHTA and CDR2 is FQGNSA. The CDR3 DNA reads as TGTGCCAGCAAGCTCCTGGTGTGGGCCGACACTGAAGCTTTCTTT. Amino acid sequence: CASKLLVWADTEAFF.

V is TRBV5-8 and J is TRBJ2-3; D is perhaps TRBD2 (5 bases). The CDR3 is 14 residues long. Germline CDR1 SGHTS, CDR2 YDEGEE. Trimming took 2 bases from V and 5 from J, leaving 12 bases between them. Here the CDR3 reads CASSLGSGVDTQYF. The CDR3 bases are TGTGCCAGCAGCTTAGGTTCCGGGGTAGATACGCAGTATTTT.

This sequence joins TRBV7-2 and TRBJ2-5; D gene unclear. Trimming took 2 bases from V and 5 from J, leaving 9 bases between them. The CDR3 is 13 amino acids. In germline, CDR1 is SGHTA, CDR2 FQGNSA. The CDR3 nucleotides read TGTGCCAGCAGCTTATCTCTAGGGGAGACCCAGTACTTC. It yields the protein CASSLSLGETQYF.

The rearrangement uses TRBV5-1 and TRBJ2-7; no clear D. CDR1 and CDR2 from the germline V gene are SGHRS and YFSETQ. This CDR3 has 12 residues. Trimming stripped 1 base from V and 3 bases from J, with 5 bases between. The CDR3 protein is CASSLPGYEQYF. CDR3 sequence (DNA): TGCGCCAGCAGCTTGCCGGGCTACGAGCAGTACTTC.

This chain uses TRBV6-5 with TRBJ2-7; D is uncertain. The CDR3 totals 13 residues. Germline V lookup: CDR1 MNHEY, CDR2 SVGAGI. V lost 5 bases to trimming and J lost 7 bases, with 15 bases between them. The DNA of the CDR3 is TGTGCCAGCAGTGAAATGAGGCCCGGGGAGCAGTACTTC. Its protein product is CASSEMRPGEQYF.

The chain recombines TRBV4-2 with TRBJ2-5; TRBD1 matches at 7 bases. CDR3 length equals 17 residues. The V segment lost 1 base and the J segment 2 bases; nucleotides outside the gene matches: 10. Germline CDR1 and CDR2: LGHNA and YNFKEQ. As DNA, the CDR3 is TGTGCCAGCAGCCAAGGGAACTCCGGGACAGAGCAAGAGACCCAGTACTTC. It translates to CASSQGNSGTEQETQYF.

The V call is TRBV6-5, the J call TRBJ2-7; a possible D gene is TRBD1 (6 bases). V was cut by 5 bases and J by 5 bases, with 10 bases left in between. CDR1 is MNHEY and CDR2 is SVGAGI in the germline V gene. The CDR3 contains 12 residues. CDR3 nucleotide sequence: TGTGCCAGCAGTGGATACAGGGACGAGCAGTACTTC. This encodes CASSGYRDEQYF.

This clone was observed a single time. J is TRBJ2-1 and V is TRBV7-2; possible D gene TRBD2, 5 bases. The germline V gene encodes CDR1 SGHTA and CDR2 FQGNSA. V was cut by 4 bases and J by 10 bases, with 14 bases left in between. This CDR3 has 13 residues. As DNA, the CDR3 is TGTGCCAGCAGCTCCGGCGGGCCTACCGAGCAGTTCTTC. Its translation: CASSSGGPTEQFF. Looking up the rest from reference TRBV7-2 and TRBJ2-1 gives the full variable domain: GAGVSQSPSNKVTEKGKDVELRCDPISGHTALYWYRQSLGQGLEFLIYFQGNSAPDKSGLPSDRFSAERTGGSVSTLTIQRTQQEDSAVYLCASSSGGPTEQFFGPGTRLTVL.

This clone was observed a few times. The J gene is TRBJ1-1, the V gene TRBV19, with a possible D match to TRBD1 (6 bases). The germline gives CDR1 LNHDA, CDR2 SQIVND (reference sequence). The CDR3 sequence is 16 residues long. V was trimmed by 7 bases and J by 8 bases, leaving 26 bases between them. CDR3 bases: TGTGCCAGTAAGCAAACACAGGGACACCTTTTTAACGAAGCTTTCTTT. It translates to CASKQTQGHLFNEAFF.

The chain has TRBV11-1 and TRBJ2-2; D remains ambiguous. The CDR3 is 14 residues long. The V gene lost 0 bases and the J gene lost 5 bases, with 7 bases spanning the gap. The V gene's germline CDR1 is SGHAT and CDR2 FQDESV (reference sequence). The CDR3 loop is CASSLAQGTGELFF. CDR3 DNA sequence: TGTGCCAGCAGCTTAGCGCAAGGGACCGGGGAGCTGTTTTTT.

The chain recombines TRBV4-2 with TRBJ2-1; 7 bases are a match to TRBD1. The V gene end was trimmed by 4 bases and the J gene end by 0 bases; junction bases not matched to a gene: 3. CDR1 is LGHNA and CDR2 is YNFKEQ in the germline V gene. The CDR3 spans 15 residues. The CDR3 here is CASSPNRGSYNEQFF. The CDR3, as DNA: TGTGCCAGCAGCCCGAACAGGGGCTCCTACAATGAGCAGTTCTTC.